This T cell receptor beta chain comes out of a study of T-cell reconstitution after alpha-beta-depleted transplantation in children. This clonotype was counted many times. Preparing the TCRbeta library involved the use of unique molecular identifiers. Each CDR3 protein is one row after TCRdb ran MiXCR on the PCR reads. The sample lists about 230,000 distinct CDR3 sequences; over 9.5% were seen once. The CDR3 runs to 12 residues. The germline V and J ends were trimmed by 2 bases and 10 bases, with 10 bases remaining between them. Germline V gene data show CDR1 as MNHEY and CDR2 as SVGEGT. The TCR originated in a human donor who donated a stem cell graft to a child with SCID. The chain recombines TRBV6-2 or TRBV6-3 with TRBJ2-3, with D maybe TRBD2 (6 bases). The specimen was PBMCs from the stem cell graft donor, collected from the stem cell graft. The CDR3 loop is CASSYRAGSQYF. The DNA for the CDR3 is TGTGCCAGCAGTTACAGGGCGGGATCGCAGTATTTT.